The T cell receptor (beta chain) under discussion was sequenced for a study of T cells in localized non-small cell lung cancer. Clones were sequenced by immunoSEQ multiplex PCR, and TCRdb holds only the in-frame ones, with some missing. Here the sample spans about 2,000 clones, 30% being singletons. Germline V gene data show CDR1 as SGHTA and CDR2 as FQGNSA. This CDR3 region has 13 residues. The ends were cut back, 2 bases at V and 1 base at J, with 5 bases in the middle. This clonotype originated in a woman aged 35 to 75 with stage II squamous cell lung carcinoma. V and J are TRBV7-2 and TRBJ2-5; D is unresolved. The material was normal lung tissue next to the tumor, obtained before any cancer treatment. CDR3 nucleotide sequence: TGTGCCAGCAGCTTACTGGCCCAAGAGACCCAGTACTTC. It codes for CASSLLAQETQYF. Full variable domain (missing parts from reference TRBV7-2 and TRBJ2-5): GAGVSQSPSNKVTEKGKDVELRCDPISGHTALYWYRQSLGQGLEFLIYFQGNSAPDKSGLPSDRFSAERTGGSVSTLTIQRTQQEDSAVYLCASSLLAQETQYFGPGTRLLVL.